These T cell receptor beta chains were read from a single sample in a study of T cells in Graves' hyperthyroidism and ophthalmopathy. Each CDR3 protein is one row after TCRdb ran MiXCR on the multiplex PCR reads. This sample has some 180,000 distinct CDR3 sequences, with about a sixth found just once. The source material was blood. The receptors were sampled from a woman between 45 and 60 years old with Graves' hyperthyroidism. CDR3s include the opening cysteine and the closing phenylalanine or tryptophan. D genes are given only for firm matches. Where a row states a size, it is once, few, many or the class of an expanded clone; other rows omit it.

many	TRBV18	15	TRBJ1-5	TRBD1	CASSPDGTGSQPQHF	TGTGCCAGCTCACCGGACGGGACAGGGTCACAGCCCCAGCATTTT
many	TRBV6-1	13	TRBJ1-4	-	CASRQTANEKLFF	TGTGCCAGCAGACAGACAGCTAATGAAAAACTGTTTTTT
-	TRBV5-1	16	TRBJ2-3	TRBD2	CASSSGRRGGSDTQYF	TGCGCCAGCAGCAGCGGACGGCGGGGGGGCTCAGATACGCAGTATTTT
many	TRBV6-1	14	TRBJ2-2	-	CTSSKPRDTGELFF	TGTACCAGCAGCAAGCCCCGGGACACCGGGGAGCTGTTTTTT
many	TRBV11-2	14	TRBJ2-5	-	CASSLTGAPETQYF	TGTGCCAGCAGCTTAACGGGGGCGCCAGAGACCCAGTACTTC
many	TRBV20-1	14	TRBJ1-4	TRBD1	CSARVGQANEKLFF	TGCAGTGCTAGAGTGGGACAGGCAAATGAAAAACTGTTTTTT
many	TRBV11-2	12	TRBJ2-1	-	CASTPSYNEQFF	TGTGCCAGCACCCCCAGCTACAATGAGCAGTTCTTC
-	TRBV7-2	15	TRBJ1-3	-	CASSLSGNSGNTIYF	TGTGCCAGCAGCTTAAGTGGCAACTCTGGAAACACCATATATTTT
many	TRBV7-9	16	TRBJ2-5	TRBD2	CASSLQTGGHMETQYF	TGTGCCAGCAGCCTCCAAACGGGGGGGCATATGGAGACCCAGTACTTC
-	TRBV28	17	TRBJ2-7	TRBD1	CASSTQTDRQVSYEQYF	TGTGCCAGCAGTACCCAAACGGACAGGCAAGTTTCCTACGAGCAGTACTTC
few	TRBV5-1	15	TRBJ1-2	TRBD1	CASSIGQGQGYGYTF	TGCGCCAGCAGCATAGGACAGGGACAAGGCTATGGCTACACCTTC
many	TRBV27	13	TRBJ2-1	-	CASSPRGYNEQFF	TGTGCCAGCAGTCCTCGGGGATACAATGAGCAGTTCTTC
-	TRBV7-9	15	TRBJ1-1	TRBD1	CASSHRDRTYTEAFF	TGTGCCAGCAGCCACCGGGACAGGACCTACACTGAAGCTTTCTTT
many	TRBV7-9	14	TRBJ1-3	-	CASSHQGSGNTIYF	TGTGCCAGCAGCCACCAGGGTTCTGGAAACACCATATATTTT
few	TRBV5-6	14	TRBJ1-1	-	CASSLGEEDTEAFF	TGTGCCAGCAGCTTGGGCGAGGAGGACACTGAAGCTTTCTTT
many	TRBV20-1	16	TRBJ1-6	TRBD1	CSARDRVGQGISPLHF	TGCAGTGCTAGAGATCGGGTCGGACAGGGGATTTCACCCCTCCACTTT
-	TRBV3-1	15	TRBJ2-2	-	CASSFQGMGTGELFF	TGTGCCAGCAGTTTCCAAGGGATGGGCACCGGGGAGCTGTTTTTT
few	TRBV19	14	TRBJ2-6	-	CASSMGDGANVLTF	TGTGCCAGTAGTATGGGGGATGGGGCCAACGTCCTGACTTTC
many	TRBV28	15	TRBJ1-5	-	CASSFTGSGNQPQHF	TGTGCCAGCAGTTTTACTGGGTCTGGGAATCAGCCCCAGCATTTT
-	TRBV7-2	14	TRBJ1-1	-	CASSLSNQNTEAFF	TGTGCCAGCAGCTTGTCTAACCAGAACACTGAAGCTTTCTTT
-	TRBV4-1	12	TRBJ2-7	TRBD1	CASSQETGEQYF	TGCGCCAGCAGCCAGGAGACAGGGGAGCAGTACTTC
many	TRBV25-1	15	TRBJ2-1	-	CASSEYQRGRETQFF	TGTGCCAGCAGTGAATATCAGAGGGGCCGGGAGACCCAGTTCTTC
many	TRBV18	14	TRBJ2-7	TRBD1	CASSPPQGAHEQYF	TGTGCCAGCTCGCCACCTCAGGGGGCGCACGAGCAGTACTTC
many	TRBV28	13	TRBJ2-5	-	CASSGPMGETQYF	TGTGCCAGCAGCGGACCCATGGGGGAGACCCAGTACTTC
many	TRBV12-3/TRBV12-4	15	TRBJ2-7	-	CASNRDQGPSYEQYF	TGTGCCAGCAACCGCGACCAGGGTCCCTCCTACGAGCAGTACTTC
many	TRBV20-1	14	TRBJ1-1	-	CSASPGARVTEAFF	TGCAGTGCCTCACCCGGGGCGCGGGTCACTGAAGCTTTCTTT
many	TRBV19	13	TRBJ1-2	-	CASSAGLNYGYTF	TGTGCCAGTAGTGCTGGGCTCAACTATGGCTACACCTTC
-	TRBV5-6	15	TRBJ2-5	TRBD1	CASSPGTGGVETQYF	TGTGCCAGCAGCCCCGGGACAGGGGGCGTCGAGACCCAGTACTTC
many	TRBV6-1	15	TRBJ2-2	-	CASSPVFPNTGELFF	TGTGCCAGCAGTCCAGTATTCCCGAACACCGGGGAGCTGTTTTTT
many	TRBV12-3/TRBV12-4	14	TRBJ2-4	TRBD2	CASSFGTSENIQYF	TGTGCCAGCAGTTTCGGGACTAGCGAAAACATTCAGTACTTC
many	TRBV4-1	14	TRBJ2-5	-	CASSQVQLGETQYF	TGCGCCAGCAGCCAAGTCCAGTTAGGAGAGACCCAGTACTTC
-	TRBV27	15	TRBJ2-7	-	CASRGYDRTSYEQYF	TGTGCCAGCCGAGGGTATGACAGGACGTCCTACGAGCAGTACTTC
many	TRBV4-3	13	TRBJ1-1	TRBD1	CASSQQTGLEAFF	TGCGCCAGCAGCCAACAGACAGGGCTTGAAGCTTTCTTT
many	TRBV19	14	TRBJ2-1	-	CASSPGSSYNEQFF	TGTGCCAGTAGTCCGGGGAGCTCCTACAATGAGCAGTTCTTC
many	TRBV6-1	16	TRBJ1-1	-	CASRPSLGTGNTEAFF	TGTGCCAGCAGGCCATCCTTAGGGACGGGGAACACTGAAGCTTTCTTT
many	TRBV28	14	TRBJ1-5	-	CASSSSHGNQPRHF	TGTGCCAGCAGCTCATCACATGGTAATCAGCCCCGGCATTTT
many	TRBV13	14	TRBJ1-6	TRBD1	CASSFGQGDSPLHF	TGTGCCAGCAGCTTTGGACAGGGGGATTCACCCCTCCACTTT
many	TRBV7-2	17	TRBJ1-6	-	CASSWSAPSSYNSPLHF	TGTGCCAGCAGTTGGTCTGCTCCGAGCTCCTATAATTCACCCCTCCACTTT
many	TRBV19	16	TRBJ2-3	-	CASSTLTKLDTDTQYF	TGTGCCAGTAGTACCCTGACAAAGTTGGACACAGATACGCAGTATTTT
many	TRBV2	15	TRBJ2-1	TRBD2	CASSRAGGAYNEQFF	TGTGCCAGCAGCCGAGCGGGGGGCGCCTACAATGAGCAGTTCTTC
few	TRBV20-1	15	TRBJ1-6	TRBD1	CSARVPDREVSPLHF	TGCAGTGCTAGAGTCCCAGACAGGGAGGTTTCACCCCTCCACTTT
many	TRBV2	12	TRBJ2-1	-	CASLTIGTEQFF	TGTGCCAGCCTGACGATTGGGACAGAGCAGTTCTTC
-	TRBV20-1	14	TRBJ1-2	TRBD1	CSASGDRASYGYTF	TGCAGTGCTAGTGGGGACAGGGCGAGCTATGGCTACACCTTC